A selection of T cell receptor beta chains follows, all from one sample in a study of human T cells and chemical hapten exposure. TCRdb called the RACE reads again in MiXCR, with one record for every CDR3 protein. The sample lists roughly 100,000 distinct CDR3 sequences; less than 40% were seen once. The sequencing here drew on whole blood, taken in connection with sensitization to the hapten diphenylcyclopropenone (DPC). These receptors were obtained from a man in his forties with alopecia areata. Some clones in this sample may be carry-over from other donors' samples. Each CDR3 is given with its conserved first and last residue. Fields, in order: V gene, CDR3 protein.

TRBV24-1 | CATSDPKNLAGGSYNEQFF
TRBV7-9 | CASINWEGTEAFF
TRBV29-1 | CSVEDQFSYEQFF
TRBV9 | CASSVGGGDTQYF
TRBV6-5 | CASHGTPVGGYTF
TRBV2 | CASSESSGSFHEQFF
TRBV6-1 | CASSVEFLAKNIQYF
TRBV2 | CASKAGTYNEQFF
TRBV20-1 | CSARDPQRAEKLFF
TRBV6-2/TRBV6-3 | CASRITSGSRELFF
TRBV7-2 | CASSFDYSSYEQYF
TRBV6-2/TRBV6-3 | CASSYWQGVVNTEAFF
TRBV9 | CASSAAPGQGRETQYF
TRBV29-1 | CSVDREGQFF
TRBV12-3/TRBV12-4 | CASSLLQGQPQHF
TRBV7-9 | CASGRAGGNEQYF
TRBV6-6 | CASTTGRNLGGIDNEQFF
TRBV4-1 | CASSQAGDGKYGYTF
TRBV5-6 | CASSLDREDHTQYF
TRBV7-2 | CASSLWRRVGGADTQYF
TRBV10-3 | CAISESVGQNEQFF
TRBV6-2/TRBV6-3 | CASSWSGGTLYNEQFF
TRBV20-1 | CSALEYNEQFF
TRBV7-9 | CASSLGQVNEKLFF
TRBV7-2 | CASSFDRGKEKLFF
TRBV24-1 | CATSADRVQPQHF
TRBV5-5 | CASSLSGEPQHF
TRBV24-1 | CATSDFGGSWNTGELFF
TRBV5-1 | CASSFTGDLNNEQFF
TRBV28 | CASSLGGPGGETQYF
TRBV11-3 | CASSTGGAEAFF
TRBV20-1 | CSASLAGPSTDTQYF
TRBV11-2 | CASSLDAGAGTDTQYF
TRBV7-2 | CASSVPGPSRDTQYF
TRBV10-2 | CASSGQGAESPLHF
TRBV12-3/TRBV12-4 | CASSDGTGGYEQYF
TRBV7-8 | CASSFRGLSYEQYF
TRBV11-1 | CASSLSSARTGELFF
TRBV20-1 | CSATLSGTHSNQPQHF
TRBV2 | CASSDGRGNQETQYF
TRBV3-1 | CASSQGTGGGNQPQHF
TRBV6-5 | CASSPRTGGGLETQYF
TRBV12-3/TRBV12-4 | CASSIRGLGTEAFF
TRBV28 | CATREGQPQHF
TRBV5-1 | CASSLATGGGADTQYF
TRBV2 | CGASGPKGNQPQHF
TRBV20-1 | CSASPEMNTEAFF